This T cell receptor (beta chain) is drawn from a study of blood T cell repertoires in COVID-19. Study at large: Samples representing acute and convalescent COVID-19 were sourced from the United States, Italy and Spain. The analysed material was cDNA or gDNA that came from T cells, B-cell-depleted T cells, or PBMCs.

Adults between about 18 and 95 years of age took part from under 30 US areas. The CDR3 sequence is 11 residues long. V dropped 6 bases and J dropped 3 bases, with 6 bases sitting between them. CDR1 MNHEY and CDR2 SVGAGI come from the germline V gene. Data came from immunoSEQ multiplex PCR; TCRdb stores just in-frame clones and leaves some out. This sample carries over 250,000 clones, more than 90% of them seen once, and the ten largest clones take approximately 2.5%. The sequencing sample was made of PBMCs or T cells enriched from blood (not recorded which). The chain combines TRBV6-5 with TRBJ2-7, with D possibly being TRBD1 (6 bases). The TCR originated in a man in his 60s who had recovered from COVID-19. This CDR3 is CASRQGYEQYF. Written as DNA, the CDR3 is TGTGCCAGCAGACAGGGCTACGAGCAGTACTTC.